Below are 27 T cell receptor beta chains sequenced from a single sample in a study of blood T cell repertoires in COVID-19. TCRdb keeps only in-frame clones here, not all; method: immunoSEQ multiplex PCR. The sample gives about 170,000 clones, 87% of which show up once; 3.7% is in the top ten. Material for sequencing was peripheral blood. These receptors were collected from a man aged 18 to 29 with active or convalescent COVID-19.

The chain employs TRBV4-2 and TRBJ1-4; D call uncertain. There are 20 residues in the CDR3. Germline CDR1 is LGHNA and CDR2 is YNFKEQ. The V gene lost 0 bases and the J gene lost 3 bases, with 23 bases spanning the gap. Here the CDR3 reads CASSQERVGGAPGANEKLFF. The CDR3 coding sequence is TGTGCCAGCAGCCAAGAGAGAGTTGGAGGCGCCCCGGGTGCTAATGAAAAACTGTTTTTT.

This clone has a handful of counts. This chain joins TRBV3-1 (or the pseudogene TRBV3-2) and TRBJ2-3; possible D gene TRBD2, 6 bases. Trimming stripped 1 base from V and 2 bases from J, with 13 bases between. The germline gives CDR1 LGHDT, CDR2 YNNKEL (reference sequence). The CDR3 loop spans 16 amino acids. The CDR3 sequence is CASSQGSGDVTDTQYF. DNA of the CDR3: TGTGCCAGCAGCCAAGGATCGGGGGACGTCACAGATACGCAGTATTTT.

The V and J genes are TRBV12-3 or TRBV12-4 and TRBJ2-7, with D perhaps TRBD1 (6 bases). The CDR3 length is 13 residues. The V end lost 4 bases, the J end lost 0 bases, and 7 bases lay between the germline ends. CDR3 residues: CASSYRDSYEQYF. The CDR3 region has the DNA TGTGCCAGCAGTTACAGGGACTCCTACGAGCAGTACTTC.

V usage is TRBV6-5 and J usage is TRBJ1-2; D is undetermined. Trimming took 0 bases from V and 2 from J, leaving 7 bases between them. Germline CDR1 reads MNHEY; CDR2 reads SVGAGI. The CDR3 totals 14 residues. The DNA of the CDR3 is TGTGCCAGCAGTTACTCGAACGGGAACTATGGCTACACCTTC. Encoded protein: CASSYSNGNYGYTF.

The rearrangement links TRBV6-5 to TRBJ2-3; 10 bases agree with TRBD2. Germline loops: CDR1 MNHEY, CDR2 SVGAGI. CDR3 length: 13 residues. V dropped 9 bases and J dropped 2; count of bases not matched to a gene: 2. The CDR3 bases are TGTGCCAGTACTAGCGGGGCCACAGATACGCAGTATTTT. It encodes CASTSGATDTQYF.

The CDR3 region has the DNA TGTGCCAGCAGTTTATGGAGGGCGAGGGACACTGAAGCTTTCTTT. Translated: CASSLWRARDTEAFF. J is TRBJ1-1 and V is TRBV27; D is undetermined. This CDR3 comprises 15 residues. CDR1 is MNHEY and CDR2 is SMNVEV in the germline V gene (reference sequence). Trimming took off 1 base at V and 3 bases at J, with 12 bases between the two ends.

V gene TRBV4-1 combines with J gene TRBJ1-6; weak D call: TRBD1 (6 bases). The CDR3 is 15 amino acids. The germline CDR1 and CDR2 sequences are MGHRA and YSYEKL. V lost 7 bases, J lost 10 bases, and 20 bases lay in between. The CDR3 nucleotides are TGCGCCAGCACCCCCGGGACAAGGAGTCTCTCACCCCTCCACTTT. Translation: CASTPGTRSLSPLHF.

The V and J genes are TRBV5-1 and TRBJ2-1; TRBD2 matches at 11 bases. CDR1 and CDR2 from the germline V gene are SGHRS and YFSETQ. V was pared by 3 bases and J by 4 bases, with 9 bases of the junction left unmatched. The CDR3 is 17 amino acids. The CDR3 DNA sequence: TGCGCCAGCAGCTCGGCATTACTAGCGGGGGCTTACAATGAGCAGTTCTTC. Translated: CASSSALLAGAYNEQFF.

This sequence joins TRBV28 and TRBJ1-1; the D is unclear. Trimming pared 1 base from V and 1 base from J, leaving 7 bases between. The CDR3 has 14 residues. Germline V gives CDR1 MDHEN, CDR2 SYDVKM. The DNA for the CDR3 is TGTGCCAGCAGTTTATTGACGGGGAACACTGAAGCTTTCTTT. It translates to CASSLLTGNTEAFF.

This sequence joins TRBV7-2 and TRBJ2-2; perhaps TRBD1 as D (7 bases). The CDR3 consists of 16 residues. V was trimmed by 5 bases and J by 5 bases, leaving 18 bases between them. Germline V gene data show CDR1 as SGHTA and CDR2 as FQGNSA. In nucleotides, the CDR3 is TGTGCCAGCAGCACCCCGACAGGGAGGTTAACCGGGGAGCTGTTTTTT. Amino acid sequence: CASSTPTGRLTGELFF. The full variable domain, in which reference TRBV7-2 and TRBJ2-2 provide the parts outside the CDR3, is GAGVSQSPSNKVTEKGKDVELRCDPISGHTALYWYRQSLGQGLEFLIYFQGNSAPDKSGLPSDRFSAERTGGSVSTLTIQRTQQEDSAVYLCASSTPTGRLTGELFFGEGSRLTVL.

The V and J genes are TRBV6-6 and TRBJ2-1; D is unclear. The CDR3 consists of 12 residues. V was pared by 2 bases and J by 9 bases, with 8 bases between. The germline V gene has CDR1 MNHNY and CDR2 SVGAGI (reference sequence). Here the CDR3 reads CASSYLGFEQFF. CDR3 coding DNA: TGTGCCAGCAGTTACCTGGGCTTTGAGCAGTTCTTC.

V usage is TRBV15 and J usage is TRBJ2-5, with D possibly TRBD1 on 6 matching bases. The germline V gene encodes CDR1 LNHNV and CDR2 YYDKDF (reference sequence). The CDR3 has 15 residues. Trimming removed 3 bases from V and 1 base from J, with 12 bases in between. DNA for the CDR3: TGTGCCACCAGCAGTTTAGGACAGATCCAAGAGACCCAGTACTTC. Translating gives CATSSLGQIQETQYF.

The chain recombines TRBV4-1 with TRBJ1-4; no reliable D call. The CDR3 covers 14 residues. Trimming shortened V by 4 bases and J by 5 bases, and 11 bases separated the two germline ends. Germline loops: CDR1 MGHRA, CDR2 YSYEKL. CDR3 coding DNA: TGCGCCAGCAGCCGGACTTTCGGCAATGAAAAACTGTTTTTT. It codes for CASSRTFGNEKLFF.

The chain recombines TRBV9 with TRBJ2-7; 7 nucleotides agree with TRBD1. V lost 6 bases and J lost 2; bases outside the gene matches: 26. The V gene's germline CDR1 is SGDLS and CDR2 YYNGEE. The CDR3 is 20 residues long. The CDR3 DNA is TGTGCCAGCAAATGGGGTAACCGGGACAGTGAGTGCAGGAGGACCTACGAGCAGTACTTC. Amino acids: CASKWGNRDSECRRTYEQYF.

The chain recombines TRBV4-2 with TRBJ2-3; the D gene is possibly TRBD1 (5 bases). The ends were cut back, 0 bases at V and 3 bases at J, with 13 bases in the middle. Per germline, CDR1 LGHNA and CDR2 YNFKEQ. The CDR3 runs 16 residues. The chain's CDR3 is CASSQDGTGPTDTQYF. The CDR3 nucleotides read TGTGCCAGCAGCCAAGATGGTACAGGACCAACAGATACGCAGTATTTT.

The chain carries TRBV15 and TRBJ2-6, with TRBD1 as a possible D gene (5 bases). V lost 2 bases and J lost 2, with 10 bases in between. The CDR3 sequence is 16 residues long. Germline CDR1 LNHNV, CDR2 YYDKDF (reference sequence). Here the CDR3 reads CATSRSRVTGANVLTF. CDR3 coding DNA: TGTGCCACCAGCAGAAGCAGGGTTACTGGGGCCAACGTCCTGACTTTC.

This clone appeared a single time. The CDR3 nucleotides are TGTGCCAGCAGCTTATTCGGTCAGGGTGGAAACACCATATATTTT. Translation gives CASSLFGQGGNTIYF. This chain joins TRBV11-3 and TRBJ1-3; a weak D match, TRBD1 (5 bases). The V end lost 2 bases, the J end lost 3 bases, and 11 bases lay between the germline ends. Germline values: CDR1 SGHNT, CDR2 YENEEA. This CDR3 contains 15 residues. Looking up the rest from reference TRBV11-3 and TRBJ1-3 gives the full variable domain: EAGVVQSPRYKIIEKKQPVAFWCNPISGHNTLYWYLQNLGQGPELLIRYENEEAVDDSQLPKDRFSAERLKGVDSTLKIQPAELGDSAVYLCASSLFGQGGNTIYFGEGSWLTVV.

The CDR3 sequence is CASSARTAYNEQFF. The CDR3 DNA sequence: TGTGCCAGCAGCGCACGGACAGCCTACAATGAGCAGTTCTTC. V is TRBV9 and J is TRBJ2-1; D is possibly TRBD1 (6 bases). CDR1 SGDLS and CDR2 YYNGEE come from the germline V gene. The CDR3 covers 14 residues. V was shortened by 3 bases and J by 2 bases, with 9 bases between the two germline ends.

This chain links TRBV6-7 with TRBJ1-5, with 9 bases identical to TRBD1. TRBV6-7 qualifies as an ORF whose function is uncertain. V gave up 8 bases and J gave up 3 bases; unmatched junction bases: 14. CDR3 length: 17 amino acids. The CDR3 DNA reads TGTGCCAGCTGGAGGGAACAGGGGGCGCGTGACAATCAGCCCCAGCATTTT. Encoded protein: CASWREQGARDNQPQHF.

J is TRBJ2-6 and V is TRBV24-1; no clear D. This CDR3 region has 16 residues. V dropped 0 bases and J dropped 0 bases, with 5 bases sitting between them. Germline V lookup: CDR1 KGHDR, CDR2 SFDVKD. This CDR3 is CATSDLQASGANVLTF. The CDR3 region has the DNA TGTGCCACCAGTGATTTGCAGGCCTCTGGGGCCAACGTCCTGACTTTC.

V gene TRBV4-1 combines with J gene TRBJ2-6, with TRBD2 matching 9 bases. V shed 6 bases, J shed 0 bases, and the junction held 15 bases outside the gene matches. The CDR3 contains 20 residues. CDR1 and CDR2 (germline): MGHRA, YSYEKL. The CDR3 loop reads CASSLPLGLAGSSGANVLTF. The DNA of the CDR3 is TGCGCCAGCAGTCTACCACTCGGCCTAGCGGGGTCCTCTGGGGCCAACGTCCTGACTTTC.

The rearrangement uses TRBV6-4 and TRBJ2-3; 9 nucleotides agree with TRBD1. J was trimmed by 7 bases and V by 5 bases; bases with no gene match: 13. The CDR3 contains 16 residues. Germline V gene data show CDR1 as MRHNA and CDR2 as SNTAGT. This CDR3 is CASSPRTGGMPHTQYF. The DNA for the CDR3 is TGTGCCAGCAGTCCCCGAACAGGGGGCATGCCCCATACGCAGTATTTT.

The rearrangement links TRBV29-1 to TRBJ2-2, with 7 bases lining up with TRBD1. V trimming: 3 bases; J trimming: 3 bases; junction bases outside the gene matches: 4. CDR1 is SQVTM, CDR2 ANQGSEA, per germline. This CDR3 has 14 amino acids. The CDR3: CSVDGQGDTGELFF. The CDR3, as DNA: TGCAGCGTTGATGGGCAGGGGGACACCGGGGAGCTGTTTTTT.

This chain links TRBV15 with TRBJ2-1, with 15 nucleotides matching TRBD2. Germline trimming cut 5 bases from V and 7 bases from J; bases unmatched to any gene: 9. This CDR3 contains 17 residues. Germline V lookup: CDR1 LNHNV, CDR2 YYDKDF (reference sequence). The CDR3: CATSLGLAGGGRNEQFF. CDR3 nucleotide sequence: TGTGCCACCAGCTTGGGACTAGCGGGAGGAGGTCGGAATGAGCAGTTCTTC.

This chain links TRBV9 with TRBJ2-2, with D possibly matching TRBD1 (5 bases). CDR3 length: 14 amino acids. V gave up 0 bases and J gave up 5 bases, with 8 bases separating them. Germline CDR1 is SGDLS and CDR2 is YYNGEE. The DNA of the CDR3 is TGTGCCAGCAGCGTAGATTCAGGGACCGGGGAGCTGTTTTTT. This encodes CASSVDSGTGELFF.

This chain uses TRBV7-2 with TRBJ2-1, with 8 bases that match TRBD2. The germline gives CDR1 SGHTA, CDR2 FQGNSA. The CDR3 has 15 residues. The V and J ends lost 0 bases and 7 bases, in that order; junction bases with no gene match: 5. CDR3 DNA sequence: TGTGCCAGCAGCTTAGCGAGACTAGCGCTAAATGAGCAGTTCTTC. It encodes CASSLARLALNEQFF.

This clone was seen once. This chain links TRBV13 with TRBJ1-4, with D unresolved. The ends were cut back, 0 bases at V and 4 bases at J, with 3 bases in the middle. Germline CDR1 and CDR2: PRHDT and FYEKMQ (reference sequence). The CDR3 totals 13 residues. The CDR3 bases are TGTGCCAGCAGCTTAGGCAGTAATGAAAAACTGTTTTTT. Translation: CASSLGSNEKLFF.